The clone carrying this TCR beta chain was counted between two and nine times. This sample is part of a study of CD8+ T cells in alopecia areata. Isolated RNA was reverse transcribed into cDNA used as the sequencing template. Some clones are missing from TCRdb's copy, which holds only in-frame ones; the method was immunoSEQ multiplex PCR. The repertoire holds some 200,000 clones, with approximately 53% as singletons. CDR3 length equals 12 residues. The ends were cut back, 3 bases at V and 5 bases at J, with 10 bases in the middle. In germline, CDR1 is SQVTM, CDR2 ANQGSEA. Sequencing was done on a sample of CD8+ T cells sorted from blood. The receptor was derived from a human donor in good health. The gene calls are TRBV29-1 and TRBJ1-1, with D perhaps matching TRBD1 (5 bases). The CDR3 nucleotides read TGCAGCGTTGACGGCAGGGTAACTGAAGCTTTCTTT. Translation: CSVDGRVTEAFF.